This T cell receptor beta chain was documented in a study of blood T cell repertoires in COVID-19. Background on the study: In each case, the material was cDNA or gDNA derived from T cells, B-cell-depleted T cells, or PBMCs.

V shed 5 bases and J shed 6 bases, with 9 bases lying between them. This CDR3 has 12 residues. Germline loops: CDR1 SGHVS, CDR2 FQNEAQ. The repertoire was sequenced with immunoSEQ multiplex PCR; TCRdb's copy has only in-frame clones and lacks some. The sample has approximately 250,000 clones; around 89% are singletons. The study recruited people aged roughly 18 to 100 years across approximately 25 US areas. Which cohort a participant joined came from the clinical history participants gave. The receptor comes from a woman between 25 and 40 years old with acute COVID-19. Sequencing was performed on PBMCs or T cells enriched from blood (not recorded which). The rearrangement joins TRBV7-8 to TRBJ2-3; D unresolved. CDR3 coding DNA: TGTGCCAGCAGCCCCGGAGCCGATACGCAGTATTTT. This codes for CASSPGADTQYF. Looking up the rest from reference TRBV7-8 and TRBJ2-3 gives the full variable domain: GAGVSQSPRYKVAKRGQDVALRCDPISGHVSLFWYQQALGQGPEFLTYFQNEAQLDKSGLPSDRFFAERPEGSVSTLKIQRTQQEDSAVYLCASSPGADTQYFGPGTRLTVL.